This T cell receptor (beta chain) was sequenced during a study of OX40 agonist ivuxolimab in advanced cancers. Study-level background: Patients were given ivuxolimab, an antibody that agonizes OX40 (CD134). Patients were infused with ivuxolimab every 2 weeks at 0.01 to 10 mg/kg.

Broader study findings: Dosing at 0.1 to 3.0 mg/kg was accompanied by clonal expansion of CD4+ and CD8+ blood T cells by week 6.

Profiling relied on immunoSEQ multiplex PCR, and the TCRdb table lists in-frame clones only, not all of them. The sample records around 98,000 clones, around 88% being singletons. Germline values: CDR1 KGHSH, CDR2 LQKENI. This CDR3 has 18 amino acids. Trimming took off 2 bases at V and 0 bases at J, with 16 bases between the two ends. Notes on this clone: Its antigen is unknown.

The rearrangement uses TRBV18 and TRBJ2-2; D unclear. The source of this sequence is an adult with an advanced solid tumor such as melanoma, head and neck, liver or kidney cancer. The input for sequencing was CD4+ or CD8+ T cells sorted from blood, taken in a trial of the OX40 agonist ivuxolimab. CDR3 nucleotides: TGTGCCAGCTCACCATACCCGTCTGGAAAAGCGAACACCGGGGAGCTGTTTTTT. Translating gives CASSPYPSGKANTGELFF.